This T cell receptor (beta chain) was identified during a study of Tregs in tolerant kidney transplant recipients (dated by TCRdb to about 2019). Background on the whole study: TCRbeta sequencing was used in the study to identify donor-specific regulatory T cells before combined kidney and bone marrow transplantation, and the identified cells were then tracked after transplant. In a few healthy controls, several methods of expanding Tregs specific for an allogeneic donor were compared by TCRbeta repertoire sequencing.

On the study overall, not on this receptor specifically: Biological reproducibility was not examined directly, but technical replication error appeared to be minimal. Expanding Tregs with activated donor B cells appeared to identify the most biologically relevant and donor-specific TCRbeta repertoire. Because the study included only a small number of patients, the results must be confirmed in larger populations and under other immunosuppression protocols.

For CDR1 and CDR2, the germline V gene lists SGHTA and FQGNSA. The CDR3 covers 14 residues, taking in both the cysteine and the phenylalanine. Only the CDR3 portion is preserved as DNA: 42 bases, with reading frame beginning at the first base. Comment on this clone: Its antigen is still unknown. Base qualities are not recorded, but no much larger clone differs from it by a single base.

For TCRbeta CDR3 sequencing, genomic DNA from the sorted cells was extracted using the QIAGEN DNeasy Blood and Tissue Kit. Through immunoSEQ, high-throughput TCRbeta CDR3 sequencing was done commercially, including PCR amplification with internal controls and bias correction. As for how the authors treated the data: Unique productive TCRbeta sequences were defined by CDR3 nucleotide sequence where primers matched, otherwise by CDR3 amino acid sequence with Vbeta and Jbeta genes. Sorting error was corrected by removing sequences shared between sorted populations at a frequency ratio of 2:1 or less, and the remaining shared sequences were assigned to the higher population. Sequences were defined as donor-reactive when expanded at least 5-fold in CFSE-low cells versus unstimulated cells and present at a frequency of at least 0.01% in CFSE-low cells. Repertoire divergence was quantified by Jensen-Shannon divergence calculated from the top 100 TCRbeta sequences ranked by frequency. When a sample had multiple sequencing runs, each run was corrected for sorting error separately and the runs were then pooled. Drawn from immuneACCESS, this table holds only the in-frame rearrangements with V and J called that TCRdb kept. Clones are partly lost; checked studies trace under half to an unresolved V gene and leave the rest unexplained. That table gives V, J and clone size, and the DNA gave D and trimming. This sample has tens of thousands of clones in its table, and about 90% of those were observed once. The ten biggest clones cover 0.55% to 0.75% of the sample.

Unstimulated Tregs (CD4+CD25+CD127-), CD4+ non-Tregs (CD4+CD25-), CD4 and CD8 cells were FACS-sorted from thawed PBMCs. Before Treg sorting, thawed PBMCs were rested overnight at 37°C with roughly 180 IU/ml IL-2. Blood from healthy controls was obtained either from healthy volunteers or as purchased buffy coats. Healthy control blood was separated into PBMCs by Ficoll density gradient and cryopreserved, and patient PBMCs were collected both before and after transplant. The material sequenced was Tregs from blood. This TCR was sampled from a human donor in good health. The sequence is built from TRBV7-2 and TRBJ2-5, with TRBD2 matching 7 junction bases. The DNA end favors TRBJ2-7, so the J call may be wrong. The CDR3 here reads CASSLAGEIYEQYF. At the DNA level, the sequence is TGTGCCAGCAGCCTCGCGGGAGAGATCTACGAGCAGTACTTC.